These 19 T cell receptor beta chains were all obtained from the same sample, sequenced in a study of naive and memory T cell subsets. TCR cDNA received a 3' ligated oligonucleotide that carried a UMI. Four PCR rounds used nested alpha and beta constant region primers plus the SP2 primer. TCRdb recomputed calls from the 5' RACE reads with MiXCR, one row per CDR3 protein. The table lists about 62,000 distinct CDR3 sequences, more than 6% of them singletons. These receptors all come from a female donor in good health.

The chain uses TRBV11-2 and TRBJ2-5, with 7 bases identical to TRBD2. The J segment lost 6 bases and the V segment lost 0 bases, leaving 7 bases of the junction unmatched. The CDR3 runs to 15 residues. Germline-derived CDR1 and CDR2 are SGHAT and FQNNGV. The DNA for the CDR3 is TGTGCCAGCAGCTTAGACGCCGGGGGGATGAAGACCCAGTACTTC. Translation gives CASSLDAGGMKTQYF.

This clonotype was detected a few times. The chain employs TRBV20-1 and TRBJ2-4; 11 nucleotides align to TRBD2. The germline V gene encodes CDR1 DFQATT and CDR2 SNEGSKA (reference sequence). Losses at the gene ends were 2 bases for V and 8 bases for J; bases not matched to a gene: 5. The CDR3 has 14 amino acids. The CDR3 is CSARITSGRDIQYF. In DNA, the CDR3 is TGCAGTGCTAGAATCACTAGCGGGAGAGACATTCAGTACTTC.

The sample holds a few counts of this clonotype. The chain joins TRBV4-1 to TRBJ1-2; TRBD1 aligns across 9 bases. CDR1 is MGHRA and CDR2 is YSYEKL in the germline V gene. V shed 2 bases and J 8 bases; nucleotides not matched to a gene: 6. CDR3 length: 14 amino acids. The CDR3: CASSQQSDRGGYTF. CDR3 sequence (DNA): TGCGCCAGCAGCCAACAATCGGACAGGGGCGGCTACACCTTC.

This clonotype was detected only a few times. The chain combines TRBV18 with TRBJ1-1; no clear D. Germline lookup yields CDR1 KGHSH and CDR2 LQKENI. The CDR3 has 17 residues. V was trimmed by 6 bases and J by 0 bases, leaving 20 bases between them. For the CDR3, the DNA is TGTGCCAGCTCCCCCCAAGTTGGAGCCACGATGAACACTGAAGCTTTCTTT. It encodes CASSPQVGATMNTEAFF.

A few counts support this clonotype. The V call is TRBV7-3, the J call TRBJ2-1, with TRBD2 matching over 7 bases. V trimming: 5 bases; J trimming: 5 bases; junction bases outside the gene matches: 12. Germline V lookup: CDR1 SGHTA, CDR2 FQGTGA. The CDR3 covers 16 residues. CDR3 bases: TGTGCCAGCAGCACAACGTTAGCGGGTAAGGACAATGAGCAGTTCTTC. This encodes CASSTTLAGKDNEQFF.

This clonotype appeared a few times. V and J are TRBV10-3 and TRBJ2-4; 8 bases fit TRBD1. From germline, CDR1 is ENHRY and CDR2 SYGVKD. J lost 2 bases, V lost 3 bases, and 6 bases had no gene match. The CDR3 consists of 16 residues. CDR3 sequence: CAISDPGQVPKNIQYF. The CDR3 DNA reads TGTGCCATCAGTGACCCGGGACAGGTCCCCAAAAACATTCAGTACTTC.

The sample holds a few counts of this clonotype. The chain joins TRBV28 to TRBJ1-2; tentative D call: TRBD1 (5 bases). V was cut by 7 bases and J by 6 bases, with 21 bases left in between. The V gene's germline CDR1 is MDHEN and CDR2 SYDVKM. There are 15 residues in the CDR3. The CDR3 loop reads CASNLPAPAGNGYTF. CDR3 nucleotide sequence: TGTGCCAGCAACCTCCCCGCACCGGCAGGGAATGGCTACACCTTC.

This clonotype showed up just a few times. CDR3: CASSPGTRRGYTF. In nucleotides, the CDR3 is TGTGCCAGCAGCCCCGGGACGCGGCGGGGCTACACCTTC. The chain couples TRBV7-9 to TRBJ1-2; a possible D gene is TRBD1 (5 bases). Per germline, CDR1 SEHNR and CDR2 FQNEAQ (reference sequence). V gave up 5 bases and J gave up 8 bases, with 15 bases separating them. The CDR3 extends over 13 amino acids.

The table lists this clonotype with a few counts. This chain uses TRBV2 with TRBJ2-3; 7 nucleotides align to TRBD2. Germline trimming cut 7 bases from V and 4 bases from J; bases unmatched to any gene: 5. The germline V gene encodes CDR1 SNHLY and CDR2 FYNNEI. CDR3 length equals 13 residues. CDR3 protein: CASKAGEADTQYF. In DNA form, the CDR3 reads TGTGCCAGCAAGGCGGGGGAAGCAGATACGCAGTATTTT. Combining the CDR3 with reference TRBV2 and TRBJ2-3 gives the whole variable domain EPEVTQTPSHQVTQMGQEVILRCVPISNHLYFYWYRQILGQKVEFLVSFYNNEISEKSEIFDDQFSVERPDGSNFTLKIRSTKLEDSAMYFCASKAGEADTQYFGPGTRLTVL.

This clonotype was observed a handful of times. This chain connects TRBV27 to TRBJ1-5, with D possibly TRBD1 on 5 matching bases. Trimming left V 5 bases short and J 3 bases short, with 14 bases between. The CDR3 extends over 15 amino acids. From germline, CDR1 is MNHEY and CDR2 SMNVEV (reference sequence). The CDR3 is CASSPWRGNNQPQHF. As DNA, the CDR3 is TGTGCCAGCAGTCCCTGGCGGGGGAACAATCAGCCCCAGCATTTT.

This clonotype was seen at least ten times. The genes are TRBV25-1 and TRBJ1-2; D is unresolved. The V and J ends lost 6 bases and 4 bases respectively, with 9 bases between them. CDR1 is MGHDK and CDR2 is SYGVNS in the germline V gene. This CDR3 contains 12 residues. The chain's CDR3 is CASRDRVYGYTF. The CDR3 nucleotides are TGTGCCAGCAGGGACCGCGTCTATGGCTACACCTTC.

The chain carries TRBV6-6 and TRBJ1-2; D is unclear. The germline V gene has CDR1 MNHNY and CDR2 SVGAGI (reference sequence). Deletions cut 7 bases from V and 1 base from J, with 10 bases between. The CDR3 spans 13 residues. The CDR3 nucleotides are TGTGCCAGCATGCTTACCAGTAACTATGGCTACACCTTC. This encodes CASMLTSNYGYTF.

This clonotype was detected a few times. The V call is TRBV11-3, the J call TRBJ2-2; possibly TRBD2 for D (5 bases). The CDR3 extends over 14 amino acids. Germline CDR1 SGHNT, CDR2 YENEEA. Trimming took off 5 bases at V and 0 bases at J, with 7 bases between the two ends. The CDR3 DNA is TGTGCCAGCAGCCCCGGGGCGAACACCGGGGAGCTGTTTTTT. Protein product: CASSPGANTGELFF.

This clonotype came up many times. This sequence joins TRBV30 and TRBJ2-2; 8 nucleotides match TRBD1. CDR3 length: 14 amino acids. V lost 5 bases and J lost 5; bases outside the gene matches: 7. Germline CDR1 reads GTSNPN; CDR2 reads SVGIG (reference sequence). The CDR3 DNA sequence: TGTGCCTGGCACGGACAGGGAGGAACCGGGGAGCTGTTTTTT. Translating gives CAWHGQGGTGELFF.

This clonotype has more than one count but fewer than ten. V gene TRBV5-8 combines with J gene TRBJ2-3; TRBD1 might be the D (6 bases). The CDR3 is 14 residues long. Germline values: CDR1 SGHTS, CDR2 YDEGEE. Trimming removed 4 bases from V and 9 bases from J, with 18 bases in between. The CDR3 bases are TGTGCCAGCAGCACTGGACAGACTGGGAGCACGCAGTATTTT. Protein product: CASSTGQTGSTQYF.

J is TRBJ2-3 and V is TRBV28, with 12 nucleotides matching TRBD1. Germline CDR1 reads MDHEN; CDR2 reads SYDVKM. The CDR3 contains 17 residues. The J segment lost 2 bases and the V segment lost 8 bases, leaving 11 bases of the junction unmatched. The CDR3 region is CASSGTGGPPATDTQYF. CDR3 DNA sequence: TGTGCCAGCTCCGGGACAGGGGGCCCCCCAGCCACAGATACGCAGTATTTT. Filled out from reference TRBV28 and TRBJ2-3, the complete variable domain reads DVKVTQSSRYLVKRTGEKVFLECVQDMDHENMFWYRQDPGLGLRLIYFSYDVKMKEKGDIPEGYSVSREKKERFSLILESASTNQTSMYLCASSGTGGPPATDTQYFGPGTRLTVL.

This clonotype has ten or more counts. The V call is TRBV7-8, the J call TRBJ1-1; 7 bases are shared with TRBD1. Trimming cost V 5 bases and J 5 bases; bases outside gene matches: 5. CDR3 size: 13 residues. CDR1 is SGHVS and CDR2 is FQNEAQ in the germline V gene. In DNA, the CDR3 is TGTGCCAGCAGCACCCGACAGGGAACTGAAGCTTTCTTT. Amino acid sequence: CASSTRQGTEAFF.

The V and J genes are TRBV20-1 and TRBJ2-2, with D uncertain. CDR1 and CDR2 (germline): DFQATT, SNEGSKA (reference sequence). The CDR3 sequence is 14 residues long. The V end lost 3 bases, the J end lost 0 bases, and 8 bases lay between the germline ends. The CDR3 bases are TGCAGTGCTAGTAAGAGAACGAACACCGGGGAGCTGTTTTTT. Amino acid sequence: CSASKRTNTGELFF.

This clonotype occurred a few times. V and J are TRBV20-1 and TRBJ2-3; D is uncertain. V lost 2 bases to trimming and J lost 2 bases, with 11 bases between them. Germline V gene sequence: CDR1 DFQATT, CDR2 SNEGSKA (reference sequence). This CDR3 region has 14 residues. The CDR3 region is CSARLYSLTDTQYF. CDR3 in DNA: TGCAGTGCTAGATTGTACAGCCTCACAGATACGCAGTATTTT.